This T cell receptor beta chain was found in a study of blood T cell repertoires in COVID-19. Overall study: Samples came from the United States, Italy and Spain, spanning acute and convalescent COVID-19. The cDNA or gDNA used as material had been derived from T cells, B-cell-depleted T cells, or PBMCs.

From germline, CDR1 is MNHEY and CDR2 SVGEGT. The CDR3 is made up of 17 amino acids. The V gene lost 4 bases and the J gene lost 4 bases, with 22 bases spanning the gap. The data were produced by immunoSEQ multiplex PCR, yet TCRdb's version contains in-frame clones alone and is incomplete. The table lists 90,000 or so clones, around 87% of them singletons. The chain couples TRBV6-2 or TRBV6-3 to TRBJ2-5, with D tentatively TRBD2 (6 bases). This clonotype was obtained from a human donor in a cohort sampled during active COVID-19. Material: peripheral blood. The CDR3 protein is CASSLYDGLPAAETQYF. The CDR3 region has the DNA TGTGCCAGCAGTTTGTATGACGGACTACCGGCTGCAGAGACCCAGTACTTC.